These 3 T cell receptor beta chains were sequenced from one sample in a study of cytomegalovirus exposure and HLA in healthy donors. PCR amplification relied on 60 Vbeta primers (plus 13 Jbeta primers). TCRdb keeps only in-frame clones here, not all; method: immunoSEQ multiplex PCR. Among 150,000 to 200,000 clones, 70% to 85% were seen once, and the ten largest hold roughly 6.7%. Input material: PBMCs. These TCRs come from a man aged 50 to 60 in good health and CMV-seropositive.

The chain links TRBV5-6 to TRBJ2-5; the D gene is possibly TRBD2 (6 bases). Trimming took 5 bases from V and 2 from J, leaving 22 bases between them. The CDR3 sequence is 17 residues long. Looked up from germline, CDR1 is SGHDT and CDR2 is YYEEEE. CDR3 bases: TGTGCCAGCAGTCTGCGGCGGGACGGACTACCTCAAGAGACCCAGTACTTC. Amino acids: CASSLRRDGLPQETQYF.

The CDR3 nucleotides read TGTGCCAGCACCGTTCCCGGACTAGCGGGAGTTAGTGAGCAGTTCTTC. Encoded protein: CASTVPGLAGVSEQFF. This rearrangement joins TRBV6-6 to TRBJ2-1, with 13 bases fitting TRBD2. This CDR3 comprises 16 residues. The ends lost 7 bases at V and 9 bases at J; junction bases unmatched: 12. Germline V gene data show CDR1 as MNHNY and CDR2 as SVGAGI (reference sequence).

The CDR3 protein is CASKGGVVNYNEQFF. The CDR3 nucleotides read TGTGCCAGCAAGGGCGGGGTCGTAAACTACAATGAGCAGTTCTTC. The chain joins TRBV6-4 to TRBJ2-1; D is perhaps TRBD2 (6 bases). The CDR3 is 15 amino acids. V lost 7 bases and J 3 bases, leaving 16 bases between the germline ends. From germline, CDR1 is MRHNA and CDR2 SNTAGT.